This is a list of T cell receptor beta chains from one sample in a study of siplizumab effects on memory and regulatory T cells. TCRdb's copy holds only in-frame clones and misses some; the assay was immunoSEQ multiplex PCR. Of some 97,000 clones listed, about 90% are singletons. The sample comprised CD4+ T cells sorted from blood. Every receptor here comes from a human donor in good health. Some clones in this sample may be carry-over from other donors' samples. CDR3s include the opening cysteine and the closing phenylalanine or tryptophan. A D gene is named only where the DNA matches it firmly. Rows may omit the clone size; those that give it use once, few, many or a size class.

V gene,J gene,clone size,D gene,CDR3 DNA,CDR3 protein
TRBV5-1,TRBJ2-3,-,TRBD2,TGCGCCAGCAGCTTGGAACTAGCGAGTGATACGCAGTATTTT,CASSLELASDTQYF
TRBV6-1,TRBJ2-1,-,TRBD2,TGTGCCAGCAGTGATTCCGGACTAGCGTCGCTCTTTTATGAGCAGTTCTTC,CASSDSGLASLFYEQFF
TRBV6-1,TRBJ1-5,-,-,TGTGCCAGCAGCTCGGGGCCGGATAGCAATCAGCCCCAGCATTTT,CASSSGPDSNQPQHF
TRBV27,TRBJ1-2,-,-,TGTGCCAGCAGTTTAAATGGAAGGAGTTACACCTTC,CASSLNGRSYTF
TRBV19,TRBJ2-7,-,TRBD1,TGTGCCAGTAGTAGCCCAGGGGGTTCCTACGAGCAGTACTTC,CASSSPGGSYEQYF
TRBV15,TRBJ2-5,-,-,TGTGCCACCAGCAGGGCCCCTACGGCTGAGACCCAGTACTTC,CATSRAPTAETQYF
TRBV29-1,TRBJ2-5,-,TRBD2,TGCAGCGTTGCTTTCCGGCGGGAGCATCGAGAGACCCAGTACTTC,CSVAFRREHRETQYF
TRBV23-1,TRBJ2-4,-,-,TGCGCCAGCAGTCAATACTTTATGCTAGCCAAAAACATTCAGTACTTC,CASSQYFMLAKNIQYF
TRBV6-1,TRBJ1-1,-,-,TGTGCCAGCAACTTAAGGGCCAACACTGAAGCTTTCTTT,CASNLRANTEAFF
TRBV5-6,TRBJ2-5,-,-,TGTGCCAGCGAAAGAGGGGCCTCACAAGAGACCCAGTACTTC,CASERGASQETQYF
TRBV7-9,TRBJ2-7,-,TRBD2,TGTGCCAGCAGCTCCGGACTAGCGTACGAGCAGTACTTC,CASSSGLAYEQYF
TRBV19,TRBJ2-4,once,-,TGTGCCAATAGAACTCCGGGGTCAGCCAAAAACATTCAGTACTTC,CANRTPGSAKNIQYF
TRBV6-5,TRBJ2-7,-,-,TGTGCCAGCAGTGGCGCAGGGGCCGAGCAGTACTTC,CASSGAGAEQYF
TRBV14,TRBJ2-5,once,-,TGTGCCAGCAGCCAAGATCTATTTGAGACCCAGTACTTC,CASSQDLFETQYF
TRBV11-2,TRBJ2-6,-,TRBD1,TGTGCCAGCAGCTCCAGACAGGGCTCTGGGGCCAACGTCCTGACTTTC,CASSSRQGSGANVLTF
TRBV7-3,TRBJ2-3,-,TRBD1,TGTGCCAGCAGCGGGCAGGGGGCAGATACGCAGTATTTT,CASSGQGADTQYF
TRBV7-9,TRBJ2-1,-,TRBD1,TGTGCCAGCAGCTTCAGGGGGAGCCCCTACAATGAGCAGTTCTTC,CASSFRGSPYNEQFF
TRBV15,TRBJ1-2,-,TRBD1,TGTGCCACCAGCCCATGGGACAGGGGGATCTCTGGCTACACCTTC,CATSPWDRGISGYTF
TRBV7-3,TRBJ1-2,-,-,TGTGCCAGCAGCCTCGACGGCAGCTCTAACTATGGCTACACCTTC,CASSLDGSSNYGYTF
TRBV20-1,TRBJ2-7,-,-,TGCAGTGCTCGGCCGGTAAACGAGCAGTGCTTC,CSARPVNEQCF
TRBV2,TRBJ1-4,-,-,TGTGCCAGCAGTGAAGGGCAGGGAGTGGGTGAAAAACTGTTTTTT,CASSEGQGVGEKLFF
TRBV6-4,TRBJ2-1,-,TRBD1,TGTGCCAGTAGCAGCGAGACCTCCGGGACAGGGGGGGGCAATGAGCAGTTCTTC,CASSSETSGTGGGNEQFF
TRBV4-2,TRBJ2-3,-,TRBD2,TGTGCCAGCAGCCACGCTAGCGGGCGGCCCACAGATACGCAGTATTTT,CASSHASGRPTDTQYF
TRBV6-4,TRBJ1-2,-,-,TGTGCCAGCAGTGTCAGTCACAGGGAGAACTATGGCTACACCTTC,CASSVSHRENYGYTF
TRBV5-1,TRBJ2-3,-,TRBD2,TGCGCCAGCAGCCTACAGGGACTAGCGGGAGCTCCACTCACAGATACGCAGTATTTT,CASSLQGLAGAPLTDTQYF
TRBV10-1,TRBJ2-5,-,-,TGCGCCAGCAGTGAGGTTAAAGGGGCCCAGGAGACCCAGTACTTC,CASSEVKGAQETQYF
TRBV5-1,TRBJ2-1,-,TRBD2,TGCGCCAGCAGCTTTGGCGGGAGGGCGGGTGATGAGCAGTTCTTC,CASSFGGRAGDEQFF